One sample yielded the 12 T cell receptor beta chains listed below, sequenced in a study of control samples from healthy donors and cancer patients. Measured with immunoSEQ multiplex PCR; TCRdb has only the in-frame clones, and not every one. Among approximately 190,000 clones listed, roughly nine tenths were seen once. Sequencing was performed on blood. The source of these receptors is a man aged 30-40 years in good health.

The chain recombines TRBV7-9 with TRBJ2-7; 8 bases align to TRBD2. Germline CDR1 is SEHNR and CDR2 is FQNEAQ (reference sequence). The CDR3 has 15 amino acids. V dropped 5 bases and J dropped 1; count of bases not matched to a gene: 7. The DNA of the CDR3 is TGTGCCAGCAGCCGGGAGCGGGGGAGTTCCTACGAGCAGTACTTC. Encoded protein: CASSRERGSSYEQYF.

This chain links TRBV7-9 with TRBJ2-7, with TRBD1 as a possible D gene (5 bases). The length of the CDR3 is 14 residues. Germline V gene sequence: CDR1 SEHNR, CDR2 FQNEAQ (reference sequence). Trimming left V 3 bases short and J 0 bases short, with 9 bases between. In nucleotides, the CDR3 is TGTGCCAGCAGCTTGGAAGGGGTCTCCTACGAGCAGTACTTC. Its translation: CASSLEGVSYEQYF.

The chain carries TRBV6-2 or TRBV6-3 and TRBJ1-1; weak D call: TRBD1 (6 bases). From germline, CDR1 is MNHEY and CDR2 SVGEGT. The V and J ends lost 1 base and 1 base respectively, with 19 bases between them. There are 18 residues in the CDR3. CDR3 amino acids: CASSYLYRQGRENTEAFF. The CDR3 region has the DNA TGTGCCAGCAGTTACTTATACCGGCAGGGGCGCGAGAACACTGAAGCTTTCTTT.

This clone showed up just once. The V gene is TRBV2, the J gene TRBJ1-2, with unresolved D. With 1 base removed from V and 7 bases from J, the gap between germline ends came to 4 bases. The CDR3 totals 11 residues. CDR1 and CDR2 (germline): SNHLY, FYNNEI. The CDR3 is CASSEVRGYTF. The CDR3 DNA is TGTGCCAGCAGTGAAGTGCGTGGCTACACCTTC.

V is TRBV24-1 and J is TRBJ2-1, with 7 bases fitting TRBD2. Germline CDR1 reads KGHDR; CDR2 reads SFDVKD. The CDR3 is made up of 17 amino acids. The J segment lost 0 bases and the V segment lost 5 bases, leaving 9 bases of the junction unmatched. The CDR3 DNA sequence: TGTGCCACCAGTGCTCCGAGCGGGGCAAGCTCCTACAATGAGCAGTTCTTC. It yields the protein CATSAPSGASSYNEQFF.

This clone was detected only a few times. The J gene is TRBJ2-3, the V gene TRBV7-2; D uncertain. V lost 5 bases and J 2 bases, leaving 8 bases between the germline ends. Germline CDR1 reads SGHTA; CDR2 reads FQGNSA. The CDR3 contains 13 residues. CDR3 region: CASSLIVTDTQYF. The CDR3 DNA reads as TGTGCCAGCAGCCTAATCGTCACAGATACGCAGTATTTT.

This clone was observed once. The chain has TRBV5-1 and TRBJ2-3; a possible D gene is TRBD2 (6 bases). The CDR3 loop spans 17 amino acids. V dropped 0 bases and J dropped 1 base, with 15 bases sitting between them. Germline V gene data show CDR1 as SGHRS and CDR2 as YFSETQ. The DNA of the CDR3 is TGCGCCAGCAGCTTGGGGGCGGGGCATAGAGGCACAGATACGCAGTATTTT. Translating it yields CASSLGAGHRGTDTQYF.

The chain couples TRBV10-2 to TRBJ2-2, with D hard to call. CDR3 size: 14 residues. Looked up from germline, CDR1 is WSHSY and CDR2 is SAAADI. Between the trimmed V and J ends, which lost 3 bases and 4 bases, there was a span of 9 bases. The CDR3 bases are TGCGCCAGCAGTGATACGGTACGCACCGGGGAGCTGTTTTTT. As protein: CASSDTVRTGELFF.

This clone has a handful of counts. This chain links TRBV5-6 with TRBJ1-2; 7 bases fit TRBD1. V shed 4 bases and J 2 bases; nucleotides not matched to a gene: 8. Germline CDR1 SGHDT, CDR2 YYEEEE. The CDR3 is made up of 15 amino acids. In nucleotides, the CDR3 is TGTGCCAGCAGCAGAGGACAGGTCCAAAACTATGGCTACACCTTC. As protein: CASSRGQVQNYGYTF.

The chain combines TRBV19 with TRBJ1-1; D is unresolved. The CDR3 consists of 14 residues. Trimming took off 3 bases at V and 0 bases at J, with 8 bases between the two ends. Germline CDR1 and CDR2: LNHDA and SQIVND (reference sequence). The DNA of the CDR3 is TGTGCCAGTAGTATTCCGGGAATGAACACTGAAGCTTTCTTT. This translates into CASSIPGMNTEAFF.

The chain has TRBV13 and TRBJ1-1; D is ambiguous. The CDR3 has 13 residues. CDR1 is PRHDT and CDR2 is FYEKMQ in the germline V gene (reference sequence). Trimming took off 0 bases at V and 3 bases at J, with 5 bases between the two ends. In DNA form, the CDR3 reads TGTGCCAGCAGCTTAGGGCATTACACTGAAGCTTTCTTT. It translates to CASSLGHYTEAFF.

The CDR3 spells CASSEWRGVVSSYGKNYGYTF. In DNA form, the CDR3 reads TGTGCCAGCAGTGAATGGAGGGGGGTCGTTTCGTCGTACGGGAAAAACTATGGCTACACCTTC. The rearrangement joins TRBV6-1 to TRBJ1-2, with D perhaps TRBD1 (6 bases). The CDR3 sequence is 21 residues long. Germline V gene data show CDR1 as MNHNS and CDR2 as SASEGT. Trimming pared 2 bases from V and 2 bases from J, leaving 30 bases between.